The 20 T cell receptor beta chains given below trace back to one sample, sequenced in a study of blood T cells in healthy people across ages. A sample-barcoded 5' primer and a J-beta primer mix were used in a second PCR of roughly 7 to 11 cycles. Each CDR3 protein is one row after TCRdb ran MiXCR on the 5' RACE reads. The data contain roughly 1.5 million distinct CDR3 sequences, roughly 43% of them singletons. The sample taken for sequencing was blood. Receptors were obtained from a woman between 18 and 29 years old in good health.

This sequence joins TRBV11-2 and TRBJ2-3; D is possibly TRBD2 (5 bases). Trimming pared 3 bases from V and 5 bases from J, leaving 12 bases between. From germline, CDR1 is SGHAT and CDR2 FQNNGV. CDR3 size: 14 residues. The CDR3 spells CASSLIRGRDTQYF. In DNA, the CDR3 is TGTGCCAGCAGCTTGATAAGAGGGCGAGATACGCAGTATTTT.

This clonotype was seen ten or more times. The chain recombines TRBV7-2 with TRBJ1-5, with TRBD1 matching over 9 bases. Germline trimming cut 5 bases from V and 5 bases from J; bases unmatched to any gene: 1. Germline V lookup: CDR1 SGHTA, CDR2 FQGNSA. The CDR3 is 13 amino acids. CDR3: CASSRTGDQPQHF. For the CDR3, the DNA is TGTGCCAGCAGCCGGACAGGGGATCAGCCCCAGCATTTT.

This clonotype was counted at least ten times. The chain has TRBV3-1 and TRBJ1-2; 8 bases fit TRBD1. V lost 4 bases to trimming and J lost 4 bases; unmatched junction nucleotides: 2. Germline CDR1 LGHDT, CDR2 YNNKEL (reference sequence). The CDR3 runs to 13 residues. The CDR3 nucleotides read TGTGCCAGCAGCCGGGACAGGTCCTATGGCTACACCTTC. Protein product: CASSRDRSYGYTF.

As to this clonotype: A much more abundant neighbour one base away suggests this may be a read error. The V gene is TRBV7-3, the J gene TRBJ2-7, with D perhaps assigned TRBD1 or TRBD2 (5 bases each). The CDR3 is made up of 17 amino acids. V dropped 1 base and J dropped 7 bases, with 23 bases sitting between them. CDR1 is SGHTA, CDR2 FQGTGA, per germline. The CDR3 bases are TGTGCCAGCAGCTTAAGAGGTGGTGGGGGAACCCACAATGAGCAGTACTTC. It yields the protein CASSLRGGGGTHNEQYF.

This chain links TRBV12-3 or TRBV12-4 with TRBJ2-1, with D perhaps being TRBD1 or TRBD2 (5 bases each). V gave up 7 bases and J gave up 8 bases, with 18 bases separating them. The CDR3 length is 14 residues. The CDR3 sequence is CASTSGTYSHEQFF. CDR3 DNA: TGTGCCAGCACCTCGGGGACCTACAGCCATGAGCAGTTCTTC.

The chain combines TRBV2 with TRBJ2-7; D is unresolved. The last part of the DNA fits TRBJ2-5 better; the J call may be wrong. Germline CDR1 and CDR2: SNHLY and FYNNEI. CDR3 size: 12 residues. The CDR3 coding sequence is TGTGCCAGCAGCTCTTTCCGCGAGACCCAGTACTTC. It specifies CASSSFRETQYF.

Of note for this clonotype: Sequence at one end of the junction differs from germline and may be a read error. The rearrangement uses TRBV20-1 and TRBJ2-5; D remains ambiguous. The length of the CDR3 is 11 residues. CDR1 and CDR2 (germline): DFQATT, SNEGSKA (reference sequence). The CDR3 bases are TGCAATGCTAGAGATGCTCGGACCCAGTACTTC. Protein product: CNARDARTQYF.

This clonotype showed up many times. This chain links TRBV9 with TRBJ2-3, with 14 nucleotides matching TRBD2. Germline V gene data show CDR1 as SGDLS and CDR2 as YYNGEE. V trimming: 0 bases; J trimming: 3 bases; junction bases outside the gene matches: 3. The CDR3 length is 17 residues. The CDR3: CASSVEGTSGGTDTQYF. In DNA form, the CDR3 reads TGTGCCAGCAGCGTAGAAGGGACTAGCGGGGGAACAGATACGCAGTATTTT.

The genes are TRBV12-3 or TRBV12-4 and TRBJ2-5; 9 bases are shared with TRBD1. V dropped 5 bases and J dropped 11; count of bases not matched to a gene: 15. The CDR3 sequence is 15 residues long. The CDR3 loop is CASSPRDRAFGEQYF. For the CDR3, the DNA is TGTGCCAGCAGTCCCCGGGACAGGGCATTCGGTGAGCAGTACTTC.

A few counts support this clonotype. The gene calls are TRBV20-1 and TRBJ1-5, with TRBD1 matching 7 bases. Germline values: CDR1 DFQATT, CDR2 SNEGSKA (reference sequence). V lost 5 bases and J lost 0; bases outside the gene matches: 7. The CDR3 extends over 15 amino acids. The CDR3 reads CSAAPDRSSNQPQHF. The CDR3 DNA follows: TGCAGTGCTGCCCCGGACAGGTCTAGCAATCAGCCCCAGCATTTT.

This chain uses TRBV6-1 with TRBJ2-3; TRBD2 aligns across 7 bases. V was clipped by 8 bases and J by 0 bases; unmatched bases: 8. Germline CDR1 and CDR2: MNHNS and SASEGT. The CDR3 length is 15 residues. DNA for the CDR3: TGTGCCAGCTTTTGGTGGACTAGGAGCACAGATACGCAGTATTTT. Translation: CASFWWTRSTDTQYF.

This chain joins TRBV4-1 and TRBJ2-7; TRBD2 is a possible D gene (5 bases). Germline CDR1 and CDR2: MGHRA and YSYEKL. This CDR3 has 16 amino acids. With 1 base removed from V and 3 bases from J, the gap between germline ends came to 16 bases. CDR3 nucleotide sequence: TGCGCCAGCAGCCAAGGTCGGGTTCCGGGGATCTACGAGCAGTACTTC. Translation gives CASSQGRVPGIYEQYF.

J is TRBJ2-5 and V is TRBV5-5; tentative D call: TRBD1 (5 bases). Germline V lookup: CDR1 SGHKS, CDR2 YYEKEE (reference sequence). CDR3 length: 14 amino acids. The V gene lost 1 base and the J gene lost 3 bases, with 10 bases spanning the gap. The CDR3 spells CASSLSGKEETQYF. CDR3 DNA sequence: TGTGCCAGCAGCTTGTCAGGGAAAGAAGAGACCCAGTACTTC.

The chain employs TRBV20-1 and TRBJ1-2; D not certain. V lost 2 bases and J 1 base, leaving 11 bases between the germline ends. This CDR3 is built from 14 residues. Germline V gene lookup returns CDR1 DFQATT and CDR2 SNEGSKA (reference sequence). The CDR3 protein is CSARWKTSNYGYTF. CDR3 DNA: TGCAGTGCTAGATGGAAAACAAGTAACTATGGCTACACCTTC.

As regards this clonotype: A junction boundary mismatches the germline segment, possibly from a read error. This CDR3 is CANSFSFGDTRTGELFF. The CDR3 DNA reads TGTGCCAACAGCTTTTCTTTCGGGGATACGAGGACCGGGGAGCTGTTTTTT. This rearrangement joins TRBV5-5 to TRBJ2-2; tentatively, D is TRBD2 (5 bases). The CDR3 loop spans 17 amino acids. Germline V gene lookup returns CDR1 SGHKS and CDR2 YYEKEE (reference sequence).

The chain links TRBV19 to TRBJ2-7; 7 bases are shared with TRBD1. This CDR3 spans 14 amino acids. CDR1 and CDR2 from the germline V gene are LNHDA and SQIVND (reference sequence). Trimming took 3 bases from V and 2 from J; bases not matched to a gene: 4. The CDR3 sequence: CASSMRTGTYEQYF. DNA of the CDR3: TGTGCCAGTAGTATGAGGACAGGAACCTACGAGCAGTACTTC.

This clonotype was detected a few times. The chain is built from TRBV4-3 and TRBJ2-1; D is perhaps TRBD2 (5 bases). V dropped 1 base and J dropped 0 bases, with 16 bases sitting between them. The CDR3 contains 18 residues. Looked up from germline, CDR1 is LGHNA and CDR2 is YSLEER. This chain's CDR3 is CASSQVKWREGSYNEQFF. CDR3 nucleotide sequence: TGCGCCAGCAGCCAAGTTAAATGGCGAGAGGGCTCCTACAATGAGCAGTTCTTC.

As to this clonotype: A read error may be the cause here, since a much bigger clone is one base away. V gene TRBV20-1 combines with J gene TRBJ2-5; 14 nucleotides align to TRBD2. This CDR3 is built from 14 residues. CDR1 and CDR2 (germline): DFQATT, SNEGSKA (reference sequence). The J segment lost 11 bases and the V segment lost 5 bases, leaving 10 bases of the junction unmatched. CDR3 protein: CSALGLAGDNEQYF. The CDR3 DNA follows: TGCAGTGCTCTGGGACTAGCGGGGGACAATGAGCAGTACTTC.

This clonotype occurred a few times. The chain uses TRBV6-2 or TRBV6-3 and TRBJ1-5; D is undetermined. Germline V gene sequence: CDR1 MNHEY, CDR2 SVGEGT. Trimming removed 4 bases from V and 15 bases from J, with 13 bases in between. This CDR3 is built from 11 residues. CDR3 loop: CASSFPAGLHF. The CDR3 region has the DNA TGTGCCAGCAGTTTCCCCGCGGGTTTGCATTTT.

This rearrangement joins TRBV27 to TRBJ1-2; 12 bases fit TRBD1. This CDR3 has 17 residues. The junction had 5 bases not matched to a gene; V was cut back by 3 bases and J by 0 bases. Germline lookup yields CDR1 MNHEY and CDR2 SMNVEV (reference sequence). The CDR3 nucleotides are TGTGCCAGCAGTTTGGTGGGACAGGGGGCCGCTAACTATGGCTACACCTTC. This translates into CASSLVGQGAANYGYTF.